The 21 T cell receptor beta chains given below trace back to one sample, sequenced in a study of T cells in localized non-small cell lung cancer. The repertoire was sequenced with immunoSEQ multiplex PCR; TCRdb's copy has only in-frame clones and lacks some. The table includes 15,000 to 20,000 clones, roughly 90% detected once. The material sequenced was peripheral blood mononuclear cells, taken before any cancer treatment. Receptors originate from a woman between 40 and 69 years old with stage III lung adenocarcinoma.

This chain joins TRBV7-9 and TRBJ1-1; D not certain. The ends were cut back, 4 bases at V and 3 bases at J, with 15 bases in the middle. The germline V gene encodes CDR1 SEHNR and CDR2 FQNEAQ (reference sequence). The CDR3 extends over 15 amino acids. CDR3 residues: CASSSAVTPHTEAFF. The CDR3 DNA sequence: TGTGCCAGCAGCTCGGCTGTGACCCCTCACACTGAAGCTTTCTTT.

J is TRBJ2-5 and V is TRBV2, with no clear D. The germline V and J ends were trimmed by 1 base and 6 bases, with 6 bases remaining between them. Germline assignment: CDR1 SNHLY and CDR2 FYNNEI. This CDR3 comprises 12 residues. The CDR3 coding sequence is TGTGCCAGCAGTGAAGACCAGAAGACCCAGTACTTC. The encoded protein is CASSEDQKTQYF. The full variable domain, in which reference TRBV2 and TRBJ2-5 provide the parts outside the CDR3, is EPEVTQTPSHQVTQMGQEVILRCVPISNHLYFYWYRQILGQKVEFLVSFYNNEISEKSEIFDDQFSVERPDGSNFTLKIRSTKLEDSAMYFCASSEDQKTQYFGPGTRLLVL.

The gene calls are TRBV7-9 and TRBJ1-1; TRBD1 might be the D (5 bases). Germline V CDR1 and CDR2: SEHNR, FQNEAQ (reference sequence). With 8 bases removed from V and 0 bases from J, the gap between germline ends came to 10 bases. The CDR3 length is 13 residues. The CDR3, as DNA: TGTGCCAGCCGCCCAGGGCTGAACACTGAAGCTTTCTTT. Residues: CASRPGLNTEAFF. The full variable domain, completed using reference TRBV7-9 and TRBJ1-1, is DTGVSQNPRHKITKRGQNVTFRCDPISEHNRLYWYRQTLGQGPEFLTYFQNEAQLEKSRLLSDRFSAERPKGSFSTLEIQRTEQGDSAMYLCASRPGLNTEAFFGQGTRLTVV.

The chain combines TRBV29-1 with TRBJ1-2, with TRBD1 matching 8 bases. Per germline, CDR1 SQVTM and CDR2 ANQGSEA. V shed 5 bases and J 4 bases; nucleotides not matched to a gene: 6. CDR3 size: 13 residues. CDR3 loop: CSVFGQGAYGYTF. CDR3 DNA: TGCAGCGTTTTTGGACAGGGAGCCTATGGCTACACCTTC.

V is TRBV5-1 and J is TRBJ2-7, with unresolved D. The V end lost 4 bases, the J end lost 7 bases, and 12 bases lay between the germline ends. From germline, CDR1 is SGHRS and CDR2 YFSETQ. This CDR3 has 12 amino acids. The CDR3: CASSAPSREQYF. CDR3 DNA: TGCGCCAGCAGCGCCCCTTCTCGAGAGCAGTACTTC.

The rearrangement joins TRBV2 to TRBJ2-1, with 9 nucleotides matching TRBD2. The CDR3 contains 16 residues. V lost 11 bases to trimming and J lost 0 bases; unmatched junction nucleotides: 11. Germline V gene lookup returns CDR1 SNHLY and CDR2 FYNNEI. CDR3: CAGGLSGGPSYNEQFF. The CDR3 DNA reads TGTGCCGGGGGCCTTAGCGGGGGCCCCTCCTACAATGAGCAGTTCTTC.

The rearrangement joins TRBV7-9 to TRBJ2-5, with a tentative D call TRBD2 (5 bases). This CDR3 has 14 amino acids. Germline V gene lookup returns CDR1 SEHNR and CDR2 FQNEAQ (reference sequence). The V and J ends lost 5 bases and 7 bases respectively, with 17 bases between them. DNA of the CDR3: TGTGCCAGCAGCCCCCCGGAGGATAGCAGGACCCAGTACTTC. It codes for CASSPPEDSRTQYF.

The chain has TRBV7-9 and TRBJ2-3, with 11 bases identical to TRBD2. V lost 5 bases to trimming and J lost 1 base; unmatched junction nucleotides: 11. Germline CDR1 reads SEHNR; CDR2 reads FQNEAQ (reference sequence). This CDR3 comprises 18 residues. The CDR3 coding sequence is TGTGCCAGCAGCCTCCCATCCGGGACTAGCGGAGGCACAGATACGCAGTATTTT. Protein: CASSLPSGTSGGTDTQYF.

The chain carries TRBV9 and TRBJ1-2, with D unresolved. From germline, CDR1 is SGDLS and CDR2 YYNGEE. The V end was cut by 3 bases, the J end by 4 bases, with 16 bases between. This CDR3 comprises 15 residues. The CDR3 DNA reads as TGTGCCAGCAGCGGTCGTCTCTCAACCGGCTATGGCTACACCTTC. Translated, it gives CASSGRLSTGYGYTF.

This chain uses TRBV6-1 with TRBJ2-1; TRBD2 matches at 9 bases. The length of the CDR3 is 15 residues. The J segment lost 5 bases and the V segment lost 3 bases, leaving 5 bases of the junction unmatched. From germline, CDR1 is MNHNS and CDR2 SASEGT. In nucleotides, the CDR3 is TGTGCCAGCAGTGATAGCGGGGGCAAGGACAATGAGCAGTTCTTC. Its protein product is CASSDSGGKDNEQFF.

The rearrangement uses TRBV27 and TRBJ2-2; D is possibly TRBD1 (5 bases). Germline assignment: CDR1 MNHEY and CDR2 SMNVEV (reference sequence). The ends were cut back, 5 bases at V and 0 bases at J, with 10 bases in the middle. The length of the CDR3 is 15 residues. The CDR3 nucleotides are TGTGCCAGCAGTCGGCCAGGGTCGAACACCGGGGAGCTGTTTTTT. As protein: CASSRPGSNTGELFF.

The CDR3 here is CASSMGYRGEKSEKLFF. CDR3 sequence (DNA): TGTGCCAGTAGTATGGGGTACAGGGGGGAGAAGTCTGAAAAACTGTTTTTT. The chain links TRBV19 to TRBJ1-4; TRBD1 matches at 8 bases. Germline V gives CDR1 LNHDA, CDR2 SQIVND (reference sequence). The CDR3 runs 17 residues. Losses at the gene ends were 3 bases for V and 7 bases for J; bases not matched to a gene: 13.

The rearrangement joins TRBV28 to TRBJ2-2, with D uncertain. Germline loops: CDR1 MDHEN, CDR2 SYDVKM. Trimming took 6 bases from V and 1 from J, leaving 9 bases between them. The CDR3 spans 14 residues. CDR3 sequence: CASRAGRNTGELFF. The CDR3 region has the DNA TGTGCCAGCAGGGCCGGGCGGAACACCGGGGAGCTGTTTTTT.

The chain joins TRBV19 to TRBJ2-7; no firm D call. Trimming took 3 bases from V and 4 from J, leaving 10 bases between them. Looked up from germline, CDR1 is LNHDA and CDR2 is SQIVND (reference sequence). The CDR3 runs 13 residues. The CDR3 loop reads CASSIGRQYEQYF. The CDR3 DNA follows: TGTGCCAGTAGTATCGGCAGGCAGTACGAGCAGTACTTC.

The CDR3, as DNA: TGTGCCAGCAGTCCCAATAGCGGGGGAGCCAAAAACATTCAGTACTTC. Protein sequence: CASSPNSGGAKNIQYF. The chain is built from TRBV2 and TRBJ2-4; 9 bases match TRBD2. This CDR3 spans 16 amino acids. From germline, CDR1 is SNHLY and CDR2 FYNNEI. The ends lost 5 bases at V and 0 bases at J; junction bases unmatched: 5.

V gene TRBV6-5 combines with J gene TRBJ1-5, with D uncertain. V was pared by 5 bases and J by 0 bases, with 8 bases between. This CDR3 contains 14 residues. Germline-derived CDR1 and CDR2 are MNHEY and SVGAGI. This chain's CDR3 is CASSRDSSNQPQHF. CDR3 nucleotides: TGTGCCAGCAGTCGCGACTCTAGCAATCAGCCCCAGCATTTT.

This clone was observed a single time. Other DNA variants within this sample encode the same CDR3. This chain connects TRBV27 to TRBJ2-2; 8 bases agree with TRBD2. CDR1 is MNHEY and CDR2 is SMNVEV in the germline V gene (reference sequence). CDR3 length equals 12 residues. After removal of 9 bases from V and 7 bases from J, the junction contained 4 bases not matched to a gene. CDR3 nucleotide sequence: TGTGCCAGTGGACTAGCTCTCGGGGAGCTGTTTTTT. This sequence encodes CASGLALGELFF.

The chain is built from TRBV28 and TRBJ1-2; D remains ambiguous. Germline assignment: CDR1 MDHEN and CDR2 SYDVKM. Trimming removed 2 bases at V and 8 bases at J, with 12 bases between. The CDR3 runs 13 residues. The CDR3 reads CASSLVEYRGYTF. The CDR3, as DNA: TGTGCCAGCAGTTTAGTGGAGTACCGGGGCTACACCTTC.

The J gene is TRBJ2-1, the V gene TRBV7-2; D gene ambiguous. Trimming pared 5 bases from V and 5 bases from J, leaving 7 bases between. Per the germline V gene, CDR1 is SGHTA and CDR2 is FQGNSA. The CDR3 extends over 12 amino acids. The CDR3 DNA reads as TGTGCCAGCAGCCCTATGAACAATGAGCAGTTCTTC. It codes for CASSPMNNEQFF.

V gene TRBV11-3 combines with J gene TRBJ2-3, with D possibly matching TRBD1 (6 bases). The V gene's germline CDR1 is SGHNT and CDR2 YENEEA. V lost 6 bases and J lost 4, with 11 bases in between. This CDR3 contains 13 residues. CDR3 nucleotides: TGTGCCAGCAGTCAGGACAGCCCAGATACGCAGTATTTT. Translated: CASSQDSPDTQYF.

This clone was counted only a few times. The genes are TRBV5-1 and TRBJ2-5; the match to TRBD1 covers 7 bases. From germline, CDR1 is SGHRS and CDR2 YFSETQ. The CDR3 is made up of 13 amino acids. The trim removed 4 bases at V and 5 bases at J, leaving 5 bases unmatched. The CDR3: CASSPDRPETQYF. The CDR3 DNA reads TGCGCCAGCAGCCCGGACAGGCCCGAGACCCAGTACTTC.